This T cell receptor beta chain is from a study of blood T cell repertoires in COVID-19. Assay: immunoSEQ multiplex PCR; the TCRdb copy retains only in-frame clones and omits some. The table records 300,000 to 400,000 clones, approximately 91% of them present only once. This CDR3 has 13 residues. Trimming removed 2 bases at V and 6 bases at J, with 12 bases between. CDR1 and CDR2 from the germline V gene are GTSNPN and SVGIG (reference sequence). Two negative PCRs, clearance, or symptom resolution characterized the recovered Cohort 3 donors. This TCR was sampled from a man aged 55 to 70 who had recovered from COVID-19. Input material: PBMCs or T cells enriched from blood (not recorded which). The chain links TRBV30 to TRBJ2-3, with D possibly matching TRBD2 (5 bases). CDR3 DNA sequence: TGTGCCTGGAGTCGGGGTAGCTTGGATACGCAGTATTTT. Translated, it gives CAWSRGSLDTQYF.